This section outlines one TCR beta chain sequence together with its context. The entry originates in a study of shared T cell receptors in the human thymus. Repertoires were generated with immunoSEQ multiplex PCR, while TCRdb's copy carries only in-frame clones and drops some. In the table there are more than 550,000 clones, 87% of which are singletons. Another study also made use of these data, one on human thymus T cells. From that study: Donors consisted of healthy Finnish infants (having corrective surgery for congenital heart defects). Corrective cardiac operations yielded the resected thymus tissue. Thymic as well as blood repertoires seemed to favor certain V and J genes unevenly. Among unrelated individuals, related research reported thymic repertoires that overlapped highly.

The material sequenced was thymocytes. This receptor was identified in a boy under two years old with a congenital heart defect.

The CDR3 DNA is TGCGCCAGCAGCCAAGATACCCCCCCAACTAGCGAATCAAAGTACGAGCAGTACTTC. This gives the protein CASSQDTPPTSESKYEQYF. V and J are TRBV4-1 and TRBJ2-7, with 7 nucleotides matching TRBD2. From germline, CDR1 is MGHRA and CDR2 YSYEKL. There are 19 residues in the CDR3. The trim removed 0 bases at V and 4 bases at J, leaving 18 bases unmatched.